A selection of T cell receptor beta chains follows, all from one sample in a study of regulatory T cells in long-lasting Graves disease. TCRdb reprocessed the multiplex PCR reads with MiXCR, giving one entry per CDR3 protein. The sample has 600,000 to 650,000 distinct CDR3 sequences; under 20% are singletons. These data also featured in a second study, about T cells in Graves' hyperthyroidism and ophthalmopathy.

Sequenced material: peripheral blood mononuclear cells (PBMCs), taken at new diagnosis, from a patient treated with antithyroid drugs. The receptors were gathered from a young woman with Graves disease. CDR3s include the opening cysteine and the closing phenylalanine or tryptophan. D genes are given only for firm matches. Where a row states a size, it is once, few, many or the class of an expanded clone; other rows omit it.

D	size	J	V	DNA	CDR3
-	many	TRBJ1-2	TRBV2	TGTGCCAGCAGTGAAGGGCGGGATTTTGACTACACCTTC	CASSEGRDFDYTF
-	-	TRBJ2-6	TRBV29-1	TGCAGCGTTGGGGTCTCTGGGGCCAACGTCCTGACTTTC	CSVGVSGANVLTF
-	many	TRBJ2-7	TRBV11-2	TGTGCCAGCAGTTTAGCCTTAGGGACTTCGTCCGCCTACGAGCAGTACTTC	CASSLALGTSSAYEQYF
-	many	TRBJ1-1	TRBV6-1	TGTGCCAGCAGAGTCCCGGGACACTGGAACACTGAAGCTTTCTTT	CASRVPGHWNTEAFF
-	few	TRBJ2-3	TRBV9	TGTGCCAGCAGCGTAGAGGGCGGCACGGCGCAGTATTTT	CASSVEGGTAQYF
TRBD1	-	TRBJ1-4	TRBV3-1	TGTGCCAGCAGCGGCGGGACAGTTGATATGAAACTGTTTTTT	CASSGGTVDMKLFF
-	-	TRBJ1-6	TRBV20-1	TGCAGTGCTAAAAAAGATACTAATTCACCCCTCCACTTT	CSAKKDTNSPLHF
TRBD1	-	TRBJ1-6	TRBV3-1	TGTGCCAGCAGCCCAACCGGGACAGGGGGGTCACCCCTCCACTTT	CASSPTGTGGSPLHF
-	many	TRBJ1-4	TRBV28	TGTGCCAGCAGTTTCCCTACTGAAAAACTGTTTTTT	CASSFPTEKLFF
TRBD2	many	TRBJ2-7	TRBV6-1	TGTGCCAGCAGTGAACACTCCGGGACTAGCGGGAGGGGCTACGAGCAGTACTTC	CASSEHSGTSGRGYEQYF
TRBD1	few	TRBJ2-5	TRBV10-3	TGTGCCATCAGTAAGGACAGGATACTAATCCAAGAGACCCAGTACTTC	CAISKDRILIQETQYF
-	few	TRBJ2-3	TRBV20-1	TGCAGTGGATGGGTAGGATCAGATACGCAGTATTTT	CSGWVGSDTQYF
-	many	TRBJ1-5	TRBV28	TGTGCCAGCGGAGATGTTAAGGGTCAGCAGCCCCAGCATTTT	CASGDVKGQQPQHF
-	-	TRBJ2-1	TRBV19	TGTGCCAGTAGGCCTATGGGATCCTACAATGAGCAGTTCTTC	CASRPMGSYNEQFF
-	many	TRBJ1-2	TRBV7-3	TGTGCCAGCAGCGCCCAACAGGGATATGGCTACACCTTC	CASSAQQGYGYTF
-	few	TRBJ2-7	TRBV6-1	TGTGCCACGGCGGGTCTTTCCTACGAGCAGTACTTC	CATAGLSYEQYF
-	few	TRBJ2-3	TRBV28	TGTGCCAGCAGTATCCTTACAACGGTCACAGATACGCAGTATTTT	CASSILTTVTDTQYF
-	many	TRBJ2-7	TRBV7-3	TGTGCCAGCAGCGTAACACGTACCTCCTACGAGCAGTACTTC	CASSVTRTSYEQYF
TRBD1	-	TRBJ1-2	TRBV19	TGTGCCAGTAGTATCGGCGGGACAGGTTATGGCTACACCTTC	CASSIGGTGYGYTF
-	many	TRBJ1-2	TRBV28	TGTGCCAGCAGTCACCGGACGCGTTATTCCTCTAACTATGGCTACACCTTC	CASSHRTRYSSNYGYTF
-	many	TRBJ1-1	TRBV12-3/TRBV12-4	TGTGCCAGCAGCCCAACGCCGACTAAGAGCACTGAAGCTTTCTTT	CASSPTPTKSTEAFF
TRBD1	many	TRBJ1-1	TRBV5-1	TGCGCCAGCAGCCTGGACAGGGGGGAGGGGAACACTGAAGCTTTCTTT	CASSLDRGEGNTEAFF
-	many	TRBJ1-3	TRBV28	TGTGCCAGCCGAATTCGGCCCTCTGGAAACACCATATATTTT	CASRIRPSGNTIYF
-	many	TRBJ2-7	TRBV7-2	TGTGCCAGCAGCTTAGAGGCCGGACTGGGGGAGCAGTACTTC	CASSLEAGLGEQYF
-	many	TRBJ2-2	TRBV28	TGTGCCAGCAGATTCCGGGATCTTAACACCGGGGAGCTGTTTTTT	CASRFRDLNTGELFF
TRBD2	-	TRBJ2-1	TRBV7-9	TGTGCCAGCAGCTTAGCTATGGGACTAGCGGGAGAGGTCAATGAGCAGTTCTTC	CASSLAMGLAGEVNEQFF
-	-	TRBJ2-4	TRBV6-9	TGTGCCAGCAGTTTCATCGGGGGAGCCAAAAACATTCAGTACTTC	CASSFIGGAKNIQYF
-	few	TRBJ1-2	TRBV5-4	TGTGCCAGCAGCTTGAAATCTGCAGGGAGCGGTGGCTACACCTTC	CASSLKSAGSGGYTF
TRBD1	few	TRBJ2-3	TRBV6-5	TGTGCCAGCAGTTCGGGGCCGGACAGGACAGATACGCAGTATTTT	CASSSGPDRTDTQYF
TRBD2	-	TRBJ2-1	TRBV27	TGTGCCAGCAGTCCCCAGGGACTAGTCGTCAATGAGCAGTTCTTC	CASSPQGLVVNEQFF
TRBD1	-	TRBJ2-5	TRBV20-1	TGCAGTGCTAGAGCGGGGACAGTCCAAGAGACCCAGTACTTC	CSARAGTVQETQYF
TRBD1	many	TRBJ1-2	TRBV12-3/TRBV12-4	TGTGCCAGCAGGGGGACAGGGGGCGGCTACACCTTC	CASRGTGGGYTF
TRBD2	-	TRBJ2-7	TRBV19	TGTGCCAGTAGTAATAGCGGGAAAGGGGACGACGAGCAGTACTTC	CASSNSGKGDDEQYF
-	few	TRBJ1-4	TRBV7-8	TGTGCCAGCAGTCGGATCCAAAGTGGGGAAAAACTGTTTTTT	CASSRIQSGEKLFF
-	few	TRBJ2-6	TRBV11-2	TGTGCCAGCAGCCTACAGTTCTCTGGGGCCAACGTCCTGACTTTC	CASSLQFSGANVLTF
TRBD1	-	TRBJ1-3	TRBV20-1	TGCAGTGCTAGAGGGGACAGCCGGTCCTCTGGAAACACCATATATTTT	CSARGDSRSSGNTIYF
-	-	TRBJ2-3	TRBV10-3	TGTGCCATCAGGGGGGACCTCTCCACAGATACGCAGTATTTT	CAIRGDLSTDTQYF
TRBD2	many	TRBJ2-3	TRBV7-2	TGTGCCAGCAGCACCAGAACTAGCGGGATCAGCACAGATACGCAGTATTTT	CASSTRTSGISTDTQYF
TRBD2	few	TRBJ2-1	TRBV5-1	TGCGCCAGCAGCCCAAGACTAGCGGGAAATACCTACAATGAGCAGTTCTTC	CASSPRLAGNTYNEQFF
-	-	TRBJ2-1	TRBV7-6	TGTGCCAGCAGCAGAGAGAGGCCCACGAGCTCCTACAATGAGCAGTTCTTC	CASSRERPTSSYNEQFF
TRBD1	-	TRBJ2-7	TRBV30	TGTGCCTGGAGTGTGACCGAAGGACAGGTGAGAGCCTACGAGCAGTACTTC	CAWSVTEGQVRAYEQYF